This T cell receptor (beta chain) was retrieved from a study of blood T cell repertoires in COVID-19. Measured with immunoSEQ multiplex PCR; TCRdb has only the in-frame clones, and not every one. This repertoire shows about 120,000 clones, approximately 90% found once; its top ten account for about a fifth. The CDR3 covers 16 residues. Trimming took 4 bases from V and 3 from J, leaving 16 bases between them. CDR1 and CDR2 from the germline V gene are ENHRY and SYGVKD. The genes are TRBV10-3 and TRBJ1-5; D gene unclear. The sequenced sample was peripheral blood. This TCR was recovered from a human donor with acute or convalescent COVID-19. The donor label of this sample is uncertain. The CDR3 DNA is TGTGCCATCAGTGCCTCATGGACGGACTCCAATCAGCCCCAGCATTTT. Amino acids: CAISASWTDSNQPQHF.